This T cell receptor (beta chain) was retrieved from a study of identical twins. After template switching added a universal primer site, the resulting cDNA carried unique molecular identifiers. MiXCR, run by TCRdb on the 5' RACE reads, gives a single entry per CDR3 protein. Altogether 300,000 to 400,000 distinct CDR3 sequences are present, about 12% being singletons, with the ten largest covering approximately 7.9%. Concerning this clonotype: Its antigen is currently unknown.

This CDR3 is built from 14 residues. V shed 2 bases and J shed 4 bases, with 12 bases lying between them. In germline, CDR1 is MNHEY, CDR2 SMNVEV (reference sequence). Study-level points and caveats: Invariant T cells like MAIT and iNKT could partly confound the zero-insertion analyses. Not following the same donors, the study drew its conclusions from cross-sectional statistical analysis. Out-of-frame alpha sequences shared by twins showed excess low generation probability.

This sample was also put to use in a study of yellow fever vaccine responses in identical twins.

This sequence joins TRBV27 and TRBJ2-7, with D perhaps matching TRBD2 (6 bases). This TCR came from a woman aged 18-30 years in good health. Sequences were obtained from CD8+ T cells sorted from blood. The CDR3: CASSLRVGGYEQYF. The CDR3 nucleotides are TGTGCCAGCAGTTTAAGAGTGGGGGGTTACGAGCAGTACTTC.